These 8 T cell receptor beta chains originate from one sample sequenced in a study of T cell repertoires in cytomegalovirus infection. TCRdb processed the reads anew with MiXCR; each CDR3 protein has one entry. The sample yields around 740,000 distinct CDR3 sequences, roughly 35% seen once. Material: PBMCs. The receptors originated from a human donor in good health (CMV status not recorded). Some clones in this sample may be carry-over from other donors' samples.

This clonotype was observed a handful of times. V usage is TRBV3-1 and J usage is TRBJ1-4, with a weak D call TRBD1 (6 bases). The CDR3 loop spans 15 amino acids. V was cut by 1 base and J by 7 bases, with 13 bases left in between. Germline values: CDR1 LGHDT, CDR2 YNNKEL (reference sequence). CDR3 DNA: TGTGCCAGCAGCCAAGTCGGGGGGCAGCTTGAAAAACTGTTTTTT. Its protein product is CASSQVGGQLEKLFF. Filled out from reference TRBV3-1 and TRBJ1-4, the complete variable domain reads DTAVSQTPKYLVTQMGNDKSIKCEQNLGHDTMYWYKQDSKKFLKIMFSYNNKELIINETVPNRFSPKSPDKAHLNLHINSLELGDSAVYFCASSQVGGQLEKLFFGSGTQLSVL.

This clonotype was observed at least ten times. Written as DNA, the CDR3 is TGTGCCAGCAGCTTGGCCGGGACAGGGGGATCGGAGACCCAGTACTTC. Its translation: CASSLAGTGGSETQYF. The chain employs TRBV7-2 and TRBJ2-5, with 11 bases that match TRBD1. The germline V gene has CDR1 SGHTA and CDR2 FQGNSA. The junction had 8 bases not matched to a gene; V was cut back by 3 bases and J by 5 bases. The CDR3 consists of 16 residues. Together with reference TRBV7-2 and TRBJ2-5, the CDR3 gives the full variable domain: GAGVSQSPSNKVTEKGKDVELRCDPISGHTALYWYRQSLGQGLEFLIYFQGNSAPDKSGLPSDRFSAERTGGSVSTLTIQRTQQEDSAVYLCASSLAGTGGSETQYFGPGTRLLVL.

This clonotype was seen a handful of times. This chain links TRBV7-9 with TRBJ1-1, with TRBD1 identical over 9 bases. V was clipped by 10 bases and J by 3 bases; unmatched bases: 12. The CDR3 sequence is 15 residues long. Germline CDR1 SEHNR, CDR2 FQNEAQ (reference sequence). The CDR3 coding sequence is TGTGCCACTCTTTCGGGGACAGGGCCTTACACTGAAGCTTTCTTT. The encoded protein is CATLSGTGPYTEAFF.

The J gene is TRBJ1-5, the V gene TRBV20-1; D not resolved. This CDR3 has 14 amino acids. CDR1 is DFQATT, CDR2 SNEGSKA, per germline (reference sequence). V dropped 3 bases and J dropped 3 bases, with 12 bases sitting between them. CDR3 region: CSASRRGVNQPQHF. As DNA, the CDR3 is TGCAGTGCTAGTCGTCGAGGCGTCAATCAGCCCCAGCATTTT.

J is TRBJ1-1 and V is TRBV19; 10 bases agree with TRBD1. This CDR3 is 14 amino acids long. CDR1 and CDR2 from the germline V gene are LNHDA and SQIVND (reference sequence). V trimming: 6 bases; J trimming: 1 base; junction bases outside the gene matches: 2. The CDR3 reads CASRDRGKNTEAFF. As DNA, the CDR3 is TGTGCCAGTAGGGACAGGGGGAAGAACACTGAAGCTTTCTTT.

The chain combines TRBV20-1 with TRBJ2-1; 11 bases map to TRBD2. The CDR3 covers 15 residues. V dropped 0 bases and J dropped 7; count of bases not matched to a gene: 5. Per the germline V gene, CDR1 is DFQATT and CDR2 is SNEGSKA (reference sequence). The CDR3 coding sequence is TGCAGTGCTAGAGACGGTAGCGGGAGGGCGAATGAGCAGTTCTTC. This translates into CSARDGSGRANEQFF.

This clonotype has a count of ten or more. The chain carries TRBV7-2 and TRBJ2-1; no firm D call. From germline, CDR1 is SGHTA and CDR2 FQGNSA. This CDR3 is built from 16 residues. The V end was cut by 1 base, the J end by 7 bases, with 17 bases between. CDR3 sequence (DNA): TGTGCCAGCAGCTTAGTGGGCAGCGCCCGATCTAATGAGCAGTTCTTC. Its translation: CASSLVGSARSNEQFF. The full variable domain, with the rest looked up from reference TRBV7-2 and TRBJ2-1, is GAGVSQSPSNKVTEKGKDVELRCDPISGHTALYWYRQSLGQGLEFLIYFQGNSAPDKSGLPSDRFSAERTGGSVSTLTIQRTQQEDSAVYLCASSLVGSARSNEQFFGPGTRLTVL.

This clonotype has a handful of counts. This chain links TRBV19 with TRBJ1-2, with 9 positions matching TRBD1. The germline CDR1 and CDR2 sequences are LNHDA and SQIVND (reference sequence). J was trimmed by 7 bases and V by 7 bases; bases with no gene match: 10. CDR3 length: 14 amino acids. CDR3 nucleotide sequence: TGTGCCAGTACCAGGACAGGGGATCGAAGTGGCTACACCTTC. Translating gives CASTRTGDRSGYTF.